This TCR beta chain was sequenced for a study of blood T cell repertoires in COVID-19. Sequencing used immunoSEQ multiplex PCR; TCRdb keeps in-frame clones, though not all of them. The sample holds about 500,000 clones, about 89% seen once. CDR3 length: 14 amino acids. Germline V gene sequence: CDR1 MNHNY, CDR2 SVGAGI (reference sequence). V shed 4 bases and J shed 3 bases, with 10 bases lying between them. This receptor was identified in a woman between 45 and 60 years old with COVID-19, enrolled during active disease. The gene calls are TRBV6-6 and TRBJ1-5; possibly TRBD1 for D (6 bases). Sequenced input: peripheral blood. This CDR3 reads CASSSYRVNQPQHF. The CDR3 DNA is TGTGCCAGCAGTTCCTACAGGGTCAATCAGCCCCAGCATTTT.